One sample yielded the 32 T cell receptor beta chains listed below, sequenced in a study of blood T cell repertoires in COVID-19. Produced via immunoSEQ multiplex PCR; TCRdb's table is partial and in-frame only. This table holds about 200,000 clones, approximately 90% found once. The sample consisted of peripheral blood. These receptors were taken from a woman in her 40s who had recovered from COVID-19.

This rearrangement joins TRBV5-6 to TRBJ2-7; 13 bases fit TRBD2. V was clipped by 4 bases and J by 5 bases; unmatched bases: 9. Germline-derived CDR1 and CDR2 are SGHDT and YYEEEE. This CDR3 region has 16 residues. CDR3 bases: TGTGCCAGCAGCCACGGACTAGCGGGAGTAAGCCACGAGCAGTACTTC. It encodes CASSHGLAGVSHEQYF.

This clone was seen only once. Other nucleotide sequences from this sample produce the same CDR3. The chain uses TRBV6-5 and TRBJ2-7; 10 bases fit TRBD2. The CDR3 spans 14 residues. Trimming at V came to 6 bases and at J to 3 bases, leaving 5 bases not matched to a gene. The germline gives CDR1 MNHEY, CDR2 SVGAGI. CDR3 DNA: TGTGCCAGCAGACGGACTAGCGGAAGCTACGAGCAGTACTTC. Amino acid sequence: CASRRTSGSYEQYF.

DNA for the CDR3: TGTGCCAGCAGCGCCGGGACAGGGGGCTGGGATACGCAGTATTTT. Its translation: CASSAGTGGWDTQYF. This sequence joins TRBV11-2 and TRBJ2-3; TRBD1 matches 12 bases. With 5 bases clipped from V and 6 bases from J, the junction kept 6 bases outside the gene matches. Germline CDR1 is SGHAT and CDR2 is FQNNGV. The CDR3 contains 15 residues.

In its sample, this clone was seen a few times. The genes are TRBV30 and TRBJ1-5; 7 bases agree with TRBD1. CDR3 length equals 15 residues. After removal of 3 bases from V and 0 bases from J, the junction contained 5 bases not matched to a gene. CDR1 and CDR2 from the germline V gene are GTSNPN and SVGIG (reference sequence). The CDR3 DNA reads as TGTGCCTGGAGCACAGGGGTCGATAGCAATCAGCCCCAGCATTTT. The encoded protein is CAWSTGVDSNQPQHF.

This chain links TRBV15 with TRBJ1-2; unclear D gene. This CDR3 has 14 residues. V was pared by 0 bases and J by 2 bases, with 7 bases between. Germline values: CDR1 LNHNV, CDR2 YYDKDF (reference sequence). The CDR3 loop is CATSRDAINYGYTF. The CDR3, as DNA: TGTGCCACCAGCAGAGATGCGATAAACTATGGCTACACCTTC.

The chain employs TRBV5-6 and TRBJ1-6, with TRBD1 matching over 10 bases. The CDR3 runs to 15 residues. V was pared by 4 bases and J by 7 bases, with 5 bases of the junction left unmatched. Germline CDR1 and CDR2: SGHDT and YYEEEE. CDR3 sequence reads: CASSVRDRGNSPLHF. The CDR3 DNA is TGTGCCAGCAGCGTCCGGGACAGGGGAAATTCACCCCTCCACTTT. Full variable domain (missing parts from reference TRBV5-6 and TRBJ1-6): DAGVTQSPTHLIKTRGQQVTLRCSPKSGHDTVSWYQQALGQGPQFIFQYYEEEERQRGNFPDRFSGHQFPNYSSELNVNALLLGDSALYLCASSVRDRGNSPLHFGNGTRLTVT.

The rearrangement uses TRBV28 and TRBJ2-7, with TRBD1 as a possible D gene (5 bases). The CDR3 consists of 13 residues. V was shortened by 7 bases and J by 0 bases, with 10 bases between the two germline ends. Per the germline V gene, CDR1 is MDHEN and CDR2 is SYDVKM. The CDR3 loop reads CASKGYGSYEQYF. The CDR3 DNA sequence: TGTGCCAGCAAGGGGTACGGCTCCTACGAGCAGTACTTC.

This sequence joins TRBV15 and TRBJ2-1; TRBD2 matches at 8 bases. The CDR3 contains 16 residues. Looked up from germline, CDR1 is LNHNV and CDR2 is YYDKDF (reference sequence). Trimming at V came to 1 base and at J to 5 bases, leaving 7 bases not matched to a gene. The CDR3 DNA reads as TGTGCCACCAGCAGAGTGACTAGCGCAGCCGACAATGAGCAGTTCTTC. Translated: CATSRVTSAADNEQFF.

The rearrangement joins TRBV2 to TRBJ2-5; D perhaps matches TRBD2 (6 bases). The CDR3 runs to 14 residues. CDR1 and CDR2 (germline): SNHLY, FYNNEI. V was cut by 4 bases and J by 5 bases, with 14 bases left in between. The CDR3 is CASSVGTGTETQYF. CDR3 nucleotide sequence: TGTGCCAGCAGTGTCGGGACTGGCACGGAGACCCAGTACTTC. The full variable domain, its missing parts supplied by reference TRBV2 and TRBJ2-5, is EPEVTQTPSHQVTQMGQEVILRCVPISNHLYFYWYRQILGQKVEFLVSFYNNEISEKSEIFDDQFSVERPDGSNFTLKIRSTKLEDSAMYFCASSVGTGTETQYFGPGTRLLVL.

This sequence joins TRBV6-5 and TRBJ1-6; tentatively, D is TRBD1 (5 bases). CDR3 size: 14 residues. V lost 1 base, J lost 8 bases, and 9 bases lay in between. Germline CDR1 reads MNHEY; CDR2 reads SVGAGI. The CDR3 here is CASSYFREDSPLHF. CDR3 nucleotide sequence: TGTGCCAGCAGTTACTTCAGGGAGGATTCACCCCTCCACTTT.

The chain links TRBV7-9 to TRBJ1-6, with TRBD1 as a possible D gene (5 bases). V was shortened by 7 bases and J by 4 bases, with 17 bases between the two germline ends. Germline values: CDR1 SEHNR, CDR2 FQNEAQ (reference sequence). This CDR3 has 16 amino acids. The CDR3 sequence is CASTDSPTDYNSPLHF. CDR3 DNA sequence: TGTGCCAGCACCGATTCTCCGACAGATTATAATTCACCCCTCCACTTT.

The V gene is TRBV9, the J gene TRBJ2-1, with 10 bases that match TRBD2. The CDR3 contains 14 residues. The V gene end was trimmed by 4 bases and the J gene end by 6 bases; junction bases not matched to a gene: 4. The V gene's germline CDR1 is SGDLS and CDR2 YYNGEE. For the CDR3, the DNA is TGTGCCAGCAGCCCGAGACTAGCGGGCAATGAGCAGTTCTTC. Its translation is CASSPRLAGNEQFF.

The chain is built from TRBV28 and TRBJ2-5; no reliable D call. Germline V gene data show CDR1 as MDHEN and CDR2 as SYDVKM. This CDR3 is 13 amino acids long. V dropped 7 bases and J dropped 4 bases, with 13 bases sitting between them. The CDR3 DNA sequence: TGTGCCAGCACAAACACTATGGGAGAGACCCAGTACTTC. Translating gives CASTNTMGETQYF.

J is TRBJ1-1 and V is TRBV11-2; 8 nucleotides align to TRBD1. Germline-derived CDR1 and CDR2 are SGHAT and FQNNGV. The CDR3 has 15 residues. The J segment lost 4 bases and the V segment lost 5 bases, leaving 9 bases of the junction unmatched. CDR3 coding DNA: TGTGCCAGCAGCCGAATTACAGGGGGGAGCACTGAAGCTTTCTTT. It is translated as CASSRITGGSTEAFF.

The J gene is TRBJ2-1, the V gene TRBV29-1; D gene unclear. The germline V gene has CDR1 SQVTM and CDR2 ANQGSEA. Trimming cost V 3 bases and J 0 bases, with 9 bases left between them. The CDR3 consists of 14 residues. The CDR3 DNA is TGCAGCGTTGACGGTACTGTCTCCTACAATGAGCAGTTCTTC. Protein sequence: CSVDGTVSYNEQFF.

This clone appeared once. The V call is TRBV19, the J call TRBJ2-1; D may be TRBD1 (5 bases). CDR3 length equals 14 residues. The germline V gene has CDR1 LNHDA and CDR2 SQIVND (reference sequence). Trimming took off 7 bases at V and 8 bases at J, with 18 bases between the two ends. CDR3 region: CASNEHQGYDEQFF. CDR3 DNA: TGTGCCAGTAATGAACACCAGGGATATGATGAGCAGTTCTTC. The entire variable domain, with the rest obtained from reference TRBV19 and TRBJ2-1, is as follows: DGGITQSPKYLFRKEGQNVTLSCEQNLNHDAMYWYRQDPGQGLRLIYYSQIVNDFQKGDIAEGYSVSREKKESFPLTVTSAQKNPTAFYLCASNEHQGYDEQFFGPGTRLTVL.

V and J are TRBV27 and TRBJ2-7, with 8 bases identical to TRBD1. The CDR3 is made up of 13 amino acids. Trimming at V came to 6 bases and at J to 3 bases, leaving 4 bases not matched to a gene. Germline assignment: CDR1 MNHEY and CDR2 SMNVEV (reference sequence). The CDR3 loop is CASSRDRYYEQYF. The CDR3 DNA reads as TGTGCCAGCAGCCGGGACAGGTACTACGAGCAGTACTTC.

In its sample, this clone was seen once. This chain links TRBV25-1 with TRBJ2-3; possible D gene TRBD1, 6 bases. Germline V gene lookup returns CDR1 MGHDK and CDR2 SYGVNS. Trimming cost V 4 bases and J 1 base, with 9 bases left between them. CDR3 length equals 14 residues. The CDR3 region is CASSAGDGTDTQYF. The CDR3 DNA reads TGTGCCAGCAGTGCAGGGGACGGCACAGATACGCAGTATTTT.

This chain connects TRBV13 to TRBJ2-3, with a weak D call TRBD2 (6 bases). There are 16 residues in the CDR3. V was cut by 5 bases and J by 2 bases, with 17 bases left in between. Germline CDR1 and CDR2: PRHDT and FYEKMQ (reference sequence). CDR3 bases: TGTGCCAGCAGCAGGAGGGGCGTGCGGGACACAGATACGCAGTATTTT. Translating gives CASSRRGVRDTDTQYF.

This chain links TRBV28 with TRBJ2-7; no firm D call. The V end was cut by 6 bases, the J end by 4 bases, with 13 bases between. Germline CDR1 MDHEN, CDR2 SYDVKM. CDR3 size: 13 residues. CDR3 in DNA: TGTGCCAGCAGACCCAGTTCGGAGTACGAGCAGTACTTC. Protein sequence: CASRPSSEYEQYF.

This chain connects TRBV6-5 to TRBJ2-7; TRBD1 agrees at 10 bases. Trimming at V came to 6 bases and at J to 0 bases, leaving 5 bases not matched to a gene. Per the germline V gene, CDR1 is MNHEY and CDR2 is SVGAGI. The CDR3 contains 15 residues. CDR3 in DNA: TGTGCCAGCAGCGCGGGACAGGGGACCTCCTACGAGCAGTACTTC. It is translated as CASSAGQGTSYEQYF.

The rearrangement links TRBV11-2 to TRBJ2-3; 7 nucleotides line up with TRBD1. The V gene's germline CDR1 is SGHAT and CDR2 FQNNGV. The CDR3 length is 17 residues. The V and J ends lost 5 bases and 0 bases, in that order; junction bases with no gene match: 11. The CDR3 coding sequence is TGTGCCAGCAGCCCACGCTCCGGGACAGCTAGCACAGATACGCAGTATTTT. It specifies CASSPRSGTASTDTQYF.

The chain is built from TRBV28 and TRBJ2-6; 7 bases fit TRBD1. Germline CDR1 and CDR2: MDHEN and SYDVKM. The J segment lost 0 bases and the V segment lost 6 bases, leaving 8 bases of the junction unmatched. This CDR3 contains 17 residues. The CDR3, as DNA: TGTGCCAGCAGCCTGACAGGGATGGGCTCTGGGGCCAACGTCCTGACTTTC. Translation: CASSLTGMGSGANVLTF.

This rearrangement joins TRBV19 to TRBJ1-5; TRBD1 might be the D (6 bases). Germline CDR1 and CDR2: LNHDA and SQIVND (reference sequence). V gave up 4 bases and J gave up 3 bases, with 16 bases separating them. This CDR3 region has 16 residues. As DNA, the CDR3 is TGTGCCAGTAGTACCTATTCAGGACAGCTCAATCAGCCCCAGCATTTT. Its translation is CASSTYSGQLNQPQHF.

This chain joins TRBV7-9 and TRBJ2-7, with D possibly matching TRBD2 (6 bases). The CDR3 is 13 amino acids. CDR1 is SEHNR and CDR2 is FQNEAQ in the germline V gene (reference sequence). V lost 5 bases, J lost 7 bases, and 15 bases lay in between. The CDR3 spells CASSLGAAGEQYF. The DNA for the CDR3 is TGTGCCAGCAGCCTAGGGGCCGCGGGGGAGCAGTACTTC. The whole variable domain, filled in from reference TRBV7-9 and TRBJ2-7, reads DTGVSQNPRHKITKRGQNVTFRCDPISEHNRLYWYRQTLGQGPEFLTYFQNEAQLEKSRLLSDRFSAERPKGSFSTLEIQRTEQGDSAMYLCASSLGAAGEQYFGPGTRLTVT.

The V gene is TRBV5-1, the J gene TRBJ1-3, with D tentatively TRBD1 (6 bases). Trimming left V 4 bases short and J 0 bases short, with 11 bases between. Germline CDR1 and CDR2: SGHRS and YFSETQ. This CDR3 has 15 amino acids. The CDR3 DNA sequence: TGCGCCAGCAGCAGGACAGCAAGCTCTGGAAACACCATATATTTT. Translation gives CASSRTASSGNTIYF.

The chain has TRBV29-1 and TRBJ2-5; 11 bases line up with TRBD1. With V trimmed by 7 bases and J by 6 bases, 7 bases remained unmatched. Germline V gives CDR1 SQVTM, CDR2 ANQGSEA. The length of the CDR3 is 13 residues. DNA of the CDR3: TGCAGCGAGAGAGGACAGGGGGCACAGACCCAGTACTTC. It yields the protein CSERGQGAQTQYF. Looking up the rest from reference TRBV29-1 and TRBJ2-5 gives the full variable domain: SAVISQKPSRDICQRGTSLTIQCQVDSQVTMMFWYRQQPGQSLTLIATANQGSEATYESGFVIDKFPISRPNLTFSTLTVSNMSPEDSSIYLCSERGQGAQTQYFGPGTRLLVL.

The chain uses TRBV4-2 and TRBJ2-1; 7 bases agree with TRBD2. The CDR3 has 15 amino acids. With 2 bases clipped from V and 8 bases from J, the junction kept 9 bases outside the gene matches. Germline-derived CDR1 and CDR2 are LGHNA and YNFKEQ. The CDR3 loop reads CASSQKGGSGDEQFF. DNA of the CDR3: TGTGCCAGCAGCCAAAAGGGCGGGAGCGGGGATGAGCAGTTCTTC.

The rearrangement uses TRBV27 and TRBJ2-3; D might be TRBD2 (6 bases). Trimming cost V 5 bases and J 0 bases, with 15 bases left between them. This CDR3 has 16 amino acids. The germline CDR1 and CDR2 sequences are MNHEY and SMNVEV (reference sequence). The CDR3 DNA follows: TGTGCCAGCAGTAGGACTTGGGACTTAAGCACAGATACGCAGTATTTT. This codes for CASSRTWDLSTDTQYF.

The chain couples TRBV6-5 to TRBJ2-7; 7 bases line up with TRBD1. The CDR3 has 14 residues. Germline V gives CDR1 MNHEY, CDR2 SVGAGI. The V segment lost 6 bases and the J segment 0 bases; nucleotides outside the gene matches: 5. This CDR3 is CASSDRDSSYEQYF. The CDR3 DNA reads TGTGCCAGCAGCGACCGGGACAGCTCCTACGAGCAGTACTTC.

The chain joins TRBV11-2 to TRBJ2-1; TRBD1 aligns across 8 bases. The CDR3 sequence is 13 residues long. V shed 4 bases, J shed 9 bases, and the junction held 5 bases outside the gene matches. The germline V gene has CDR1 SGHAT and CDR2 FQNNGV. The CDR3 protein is CASSSEQGGEQFF. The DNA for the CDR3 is TGTGCCAGCAGCTCCGAACAGGGGGGTGAGCAGTTCTTC. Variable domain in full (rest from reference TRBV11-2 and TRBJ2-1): EAGVAQSPRYKIIEKRQSVAFWCNPISGHATLYWYQQILGQGPKLLIQFQNNGVVDDSQLPKDRFSAERLKGVDSTLKIQPAKLEDSAVYLCASSSEQGGEQFFGPGTRLTVL.

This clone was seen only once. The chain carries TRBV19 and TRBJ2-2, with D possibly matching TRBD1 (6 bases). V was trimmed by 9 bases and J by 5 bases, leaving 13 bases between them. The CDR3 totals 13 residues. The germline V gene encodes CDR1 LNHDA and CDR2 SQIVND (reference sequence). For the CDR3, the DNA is TGTGCCAGCGGACAGATGACGACCGGGGAGCTGTTTTTT. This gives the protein CASGQMTTGELFF.